Listed below are T cell receptor beta chains from one sample, sequenced in a study of CD8+ T cells in alopecia areata. TCRdb's table, derived via immunoSEQ multiplex PCR, lists solely in-frame clones and lacks some. Here the sample spans 40,000 to 50,000 clones, approximately 65% being singletons. The sequencing here drew on CD8+ T cells sorted from blood, taken at week 4, from a patient treated with tofacitinib. All receptors derive from a human donor with alopecia areata. The CDR3 runs from the conserved cysteine through the conserved F or W.

TRBV7-2,TRBJ2-5,CASSLERTSWETQYF
TRBV5-1,TRBJ2-7,CASSSDRVYEQYF
TRBV30,TRBJ1-5,CAWTGGGGQPQHF
TRBV25-1,TRBJ1-1,CATQGANTEAFF
TRBV29-1,TRBJ2-1,CSVEGGAKVNEQFF
TRBV29-1,TRBJ1-1,CSSGGGLNTEAFF
TRBV5-6,TRBJ2-1,CASSLGAARAKFF
TRBV7-9,TRBJ1-1,CASRGDFEAFF
TRBV7-9,TRBJ2-5,CASSTVETQYF
TRBV7-9,TRBJ2-7,CASSKTSGATSYEQYF
TRBV14,TRBJ2-7,CASSQDEALPYEQYF
TRBV7-3,TRBJ1-1,CASSLGGVTEAFF
TRBV29-1,TRBJ1-2,CSVDDGTDYGYTF
TRBV30,TRBJ2-7,CAWRYRGPGEQYF
TRBV7-3,TRBJ2-3,CASSLTGGPGDTQYF
TRBV19,TRBJ2-7,CASSIDMETEQYF
TRBV9,TRBJ2-6,CASSVEPRRSGANVLTF
TRBV27,TRBJ2-5,CASRQQGKYQETQYF
TRBV25-1,TRBJ1-6,CASSDRGRNSPLHF
TRBV30,TRBJ1-1,CAWSAPGQGNTEAFF
TRBV29-1,TRBJ1-2,CSVGRVEGYTF
TRBV4-3,TRBJ2-5,CASSQDLGVKETQYF
TRBV7-2,TRBJ2-5,CASSPRQGTRRETQYF
TRBV29-1,TRBJ2-1,CSATRGTGGDEQFF
TRBV27,TRBJ2-1,CASSPGQRNNEQFF
TRBV14,TRBJ1-2,CASSQGGTGYVGYTF
TRBV29-1,TRBJ2-7,CSGGAGGEQYF
TRBV4-3,TRBJ1-5,CASSQENRPDQPQHF
TRBV30,TRBJ2-1,CAWSLGDEQFF
TRBV6-5,TRBJ2-7,CASSYSISGGEQYF
TRBV29-1,TRBJ1-1,CSVRIGEAFF
TRBV29-1,TRBJ2-7,CSVVPESYEQYF
TRBV29-1,TRBJ2-1,CSVPMTDLNEQFF
TRBV19,TRBJ1-2,CASTTGSYGYTF
TRBV5-1,TRBJ2-7,CASSLARGREQYF
TRBV19,TRBJ1-1,CASSRGQVTTEAFF
TRBV5-6,TRBJ2-1,CASSLETGLMYPYNEQFF
TRBV29-1,TRBJ2-5,CSVAPSGPRETQYF
TRBV14,TRBJ2-7,CASSHPTGTGDYEQYF
TRBV29-1,TRBJ2-7,CSVDLNYEQYF